This entry lists 31 T cell receptor beta chains sequenced from one sample in a study of Graves' ophthalmopathy and Graves' hyperthyroidism. TCR beta CDR3 regions were amplified from RNA transcripts. The workflow started with a first-round RT-PCR run with HTBI primers and then moved on to a second-round multiplex PCR. TCRdb reprocessed the multiplex PCR reads via MiXCR and lists one record per CDR3 protein. The sample has hundreds of thousands of distinct CDR3 sequences, roughly a fifth seen once. The sequenced material came from peripheral blood. Every receptor here comes from a woman in her 50s with Graves' ophthalmopathy.

This chain uses TRBV7-9 with TRBJ2-2; D is uncertain. The V and J ends lost 6 bases and 6 bases respectively, with 17 bases between them. The germline V gene encodes CDR1 SEHNR and CDR2 FQNEAQ (reference sequence). CDR3 length: 15 residues. The CDR3 bases are TGTGCCAGCAGTAAAGGCGGTGGGCTCCCCGGGGAGCTGTTTTTT. This codes for CASSKGGGLPGELFF.

This clonotype was seen many times. This chain connects TRBV9 to TRBJ1-2, with D perhaps matching TRBD1 (5 bases). The length of the CDR3 is 15 residues. Looked up from germline, CDR1 is SGDLS and CDR2 is YYNGEE. The V gene lost 2 bases and the J gene lost 0 bases, with 11 bases spanning the gap. The CDR3 loop is CASSVLPGPNYGYTF. The CDR3 DNA is TGTGCCAGCAGCGTGCTTCCGGGACCTAACTATGGCTACACCTTC.

This clonotype showed up many times. This chain links TRBV20-1 with TRBJ2-5; 7 bases match TRBD1. This CDR3 is 14 amino acids long. The germline V gene encodes CDR1 DFQATT and CDR2 SNEGSKA (reference sequence). V was pared by 3 bases and J by 3 bases, with 7 bases of the junction left unmatched. This CDR3 reads CSARGQLFKETQYF. The CDR3 nucleotides are TGCAGTGCTAGGGGACAGTTATTCAAAGAGACCCAGTACTTC.

This clonotype was seen ten or more times. The chain has TRBV19 and TRBJ2-5, with D possibly matching TRBD1 (6 bases). Germline-derived CDR1 and CDR2 are LNHDA and SQIVND (reference sequence). The V end was cut by 4 bases, the J end by 5 bases, with 14 bases between. The CDR3 covers 14 residues. CDR3 DNA sequence: TGTGCCAGTAGTAAGTCCGGGACAATTGAGACCCAGTACTTC. Amino acid sequence: CASSKSGTIETQYF.

The chain couples TRBV12-3 or TRBV12-4 to TRBJ1-3; weak D call: TRBD1 (6 bases). The CDR3 loop spans 14 amino acids. The germline V and J ends were trimmed by 6 bases and 8 bases, with 17 bases remaining between them. CDR3: CASSRTGNPYTIYF. The CDR3, as DNA: TGTGCCAGCAGCCGCACAGGGAATCCATACACCATATATTTT.

This clonotype was detected ten times or more. The chain joins TRBV5-1 to TRBJ2-2, with TRBD2 identical over 8 bases. Germline CDR1 is SGHRS and CDR2 is YFSETQ. This CDR3 has 16 amino acids. V trimming: 0 bases; J trimming: 1 base; junction bases outside the gene matches: 2. The CDR3 sequence is CASSLEGTRNTGELFF. The CDR3 region has the DNA TGCGCCAGCAGCTTGGAGGGGACTAGGAACACCGGGGAGCTGTTTTTT. Filled out from reference TRBV5-1 and TRBJ2-2, the complete variable domain reads KAGVTQTPRYLIKTRGQQVTLSCSPISGHRSVSWYQQTPGQGLQFLFEYFSETQRNKGNFPGRFSGRQFSNSRSEMNVSTLELGDSALYLCASSLEGTRNTGELFFGEGSRLTVL.

There are many counts of this clonotype. V usage is TRBV28 and J usage is TRBJ1-2; TRBD1 aligns across 7 bases. The CDR3 is 15 amino acids. The V gene's germline CDR1 is MDHEN and CDR2 SYDVKM. V trimming: 3 bases; J trimming: 5 bases; junction bases outside the gene matches: 9. CDR3 in DNA: TGTGCCAGCAGTTTGGGCCGGGACAGCTTATATGGCTACACCTTC. Translation: CASSLGRDSLYGYTF.

This clonotype has at least ten counts. The rearrangement joins TRBV16 to TRBJ1-1; 7 nucleotides agree with TRBD1. CDR3 size: 13 residues. The V and J ends lost 7 bases and 5 bases, in that order; junction bases with no gene match: 7. The germline V gene encodes CDR1 KGHSY and CDR2 FQNENV. DNA of the CDR3: TGTGCCAGCAAAACAGGGGTGGGGACTGAAGCTTTCTTT. This translates into CASKTGVGTEAFF.

This clonotype has more than one count but fewer than ten. The chain joins TRBV12-3 or TRBV12-4 to TRBJ2-7, with 14 nucleotides matching TRBD2. This CDR3 contains 21 residues. J lost 0 bases, V lost 5 bases, and 18 bases had no gene match. CDR3 sequence (DNA): TGTGCCAGCAGTCTAAAGGGACTAGCGGGAGTTAGGAGCTTGGCCTCCTACGAGCAGTACTTC. It codes for CASSLKGLAGVRSLASYEQYF.

V usage is TRBV19 and J usage is TRBJ1-5; D remains ambiguous. Germline loops: CDR1 LNHDA, CDR2 SQIVND (reference sequence). V was shortened by 5 bases and J by 3 bases, with 5 bases between the two germline ends. This CDR3 is 12 amino acids long. The DNA of the CDR3 is TGTGCCAGTAGTTATCTCAATCAGCCCCAGCATTTT. Translated, it gives CASSYLNQPQHF. Based on the CDR3 plus reference TRBV19 and TRBJ1-5, the full variable domain is DGGITQSPKYLFRKEGQNVTLSCEQNLNHDAMYWYRQDPGQGLRLIYYSQIVNDFQKGDIAEGYSVSREKKESFPLTVTSAQKNPTAFYLCASSYLNQPQHFGDGTRLSIL.

This clonotype has a handful of counts. The chain's CDR3 is CASSSRVPSDTEAFF. The CDR3, as DNA: TGTGCCAGCAGTTCGCGGGTCCCGTCGGACACTGAAGCTTTCTTT. This chain joins TRBV28 and TRBJ1-1; no firm D call. Germline V gives CDR1 MDHEN, CDR2 SYDVKM. Trimming took off 4 bases at V and 3 bases at J, with 15 bases between the two ends. The CDR3 is made up of 15 amino acids.

V usage is TRBV10-2 and J usage is TRBJ2-7; 10 bases map to TRBD1. J lost 3 bases, V lost 10 bases, and 12 bases had no gene match. The CDR3 consists of 15 residues. The V gene's germline CDR1 is WSHSY and CDR2 SAAADI. CDR3 sequence reads: CATRSPGTGVYEQYF. DNA of the CDR3: TGCGCCACCAGATCACCCGGGACAGGGGTCTACGAGCAGTACTTC.

In this sample, this clonotype turned up many times. This rearrangement joins TRBV6-5 to TRBJ2-2; no clear D. In germline, CDR1 is MNHEY, CDR2 SVGAGI. The CDR3 consists of 13 residues. V lost 8 bases, J lost 6 bases, and 13 bases lay in between. This chain's CDR3 is CASLPFSAGELFF. The CDR3 region has the DNA TGTGCCAGCCTACCTTTTTCGGCCGGGGAGCTGTTTTTT.

This clonotype was counted ten times or more. V gene TRBV20-1 combines with J gene TRBJ2-5; 8 nucleotides agree with TRBD1. J lost 3 bases, V lost 4 bases, and 10 bases had no gene match. Per the germline V gene, CDR1 is DFQATT and CDR2 is SNEGSKA (reference sequence). This CDR3 spans 15 amino acids. In DNA, the CDR3 is TGCAGTGCTAACCTCCGACAGGGGATCAAAGAGACCCAGTACTTC. Protein: CSANLRQGIKETQYF.

This clonotype turned up a few times. With a much larger clone just one base away, this may be a read error. The gene calls are TRBV7-3 and TRBJ1-6; D might be TRBD1 (5 bases). V was trimmed by 7 bases and J by 3 bases, leaving 10 bases between them. This CDR3 spans 14 amino acids. The V gene's germline CDR1 is SGHTA and CDR2 FQGTGA. In DNA, the CDR3 is TGTGCCAGCATCATCACAGGCTATAATTCACCCCTCCACTTT. It encodes CASIITGYNSPLHF.

This clonotype showed up many times. The chain carries TRBV19 and TRBJ1-1; 7 nucleotides agree with TRBD1. V shed 1 base, J shed 4 bases, and the junction held 9 bases outside the gene matches. This CDR3 contains 16 residues. Per the germline V gene, CDR1 is LNHDA and CDR2 is SQIVND (reference sequence). CDR3 in DNA: TGTGCCAGTAGTATAGTCTCAAAGGGGGCGCGCACTGAAGCTTTCTTT. This codes for CASSIVSKGARTEAFF. Variable domain in full (rest from reference TRBV19 and TRBJ1-1): DGGITQSPKYLFRKEGQNVTLSCEQNLNHDAMYWYRQDPGQGLRLIYYSQIVNDFQKGDIAEGYSVSREKKESFPLTVTSAQKNPTAFYLCASSIVSKGARTEAFFGQGTRLTVV.

This chain connects TRBV6-1 to TRBJ1-5; D gene uncertain. V shed 2 bases and J shed 4 bases, with 6 bases lying between them. Looked up from germline, CDR1 is MNHNS and CDR2 is SASEGT. CDR3 length equals 13 residues. The CDR3 is CASSEMENQPQHF. The CDR3 region has the DNA TGTGCCAGCAGTGAAATGGAAAATCAGCCCCAGCATTTT.

This clonotype was picked up many times. This rearrangement joins TRBV12-3 or TRBV12-4 to TRBJ2-2; D gene unclear. Trimming cost V 6 bases and J 5 bases, with 13 bases left between them. This CDR3 has 14 amino acids. The CDR3 here is CASSSGPTTGELFF. CDR3 nucleotide sequence: TGTGCCAGCAGCTCCGGGCCGACTACCGGGGAGCTGTTTTTT.

V and J are TRBV27 and TRBJ1-2; D is unresolved. The CDR3 has 15 residues. With 4 bases removed from V and 1 base from J, the gap between germline ends came to 13 bases. Germline CDR1 and CDR2: MNHEY and SMNVEV (reference sequence). CDR3 residues: CASSSQAGFNYGYTF. The CDR3 coding sequence is TGTGCCAGCAGTTCCCAGGCGGGGTTTAACTATGGCTACACCTTC.

This clonotype was observed at least ten times. The gene calls are TRBV28 and TRBJ1-3; D ambiguous. Per germline, CDR1 MDHEN and CDR2 SYDVKM. This CDR3 is built from 14 residues. V lost 7 bases to trimming and J lost 0 bases, with 10 bases between them. This CDR3 reads CASTPTRSGNTIYF. For the CDR3, the DNA is TGTGCCAGCACGCCGACTCGCTCTGGAAACACCATATATTTT.

In its sample, this clonotype was seen many times. The J gene is TRBJ2-7, the V gene TRBV6-2 or TRBV6-3; D uncertain. The length of the CDR3 is 12 residues. The germline CDR1 and CDR2 sequences are MNHEY and SVGEGT. Trimming left V 6 bases short and J 5 bases short, with 11 bases between. CDR3: CASSSLSDEQYF. In DNA, the CDR3 is TGTGCCAGCAGCTCCCTATCGGACGAGCAGTACTTC.

This clonotype has a count of ten or more. The rearrangement uses TRBV29-1 and TRBJ2-5; 10 nucleotides match TRBD1. The CDR3 spans 12 residues. V lost 7 bases and J lost 2; bases outside the gene matches: 1. Per germline, CDR1 SQVTM and CDR2 ANQGSEA. CDR3 in DNA: TGCAGCGGGGGACAGGGGCAAGAGACCCAGTACTTC. Its translation is CSGGQGQETQYF.

Remarks on this clonotype: A much larger clone lies a single base off, so this may be a read error. The rearrangement links TRBV2 to TRBJ1-1; D possibly corresponds to TRBD1 (5 bases). Between the trimmed V and J ends, which lost 5 bases and 4 bases, there was a span of 17 bases. Germline CDR1 and CDR2: SNHLY and FYNNEI. The CDR3 is 15 residues long. CDR3 protein: CASSSRGSPVTEAFF. CDR3 nucleotides: TGTGCCAGCAGTTCCCGGGGGAGTCCGGTCACTGAAGCTTTCTTT.

This clonotype was seen ten or more times. The J gene is TRBJ2-7, the V gene TRBV2; D not certain. Deletions cut 8 bases from V and 2 bases from J, with 10 bases between. The CDR3 sequence is 12 residues long. From germline, CDR1 is SNHLY and CDR2 FYNNEI. CDR3 bases: TGTGCCAGCGCTAAAGAGGCCTACGAGCAGTACTTC. Its protein is CASAKEAYEQYF.

This clonotype was picked up many times. This sequence joins TRBV7-8 and TRBJ2-4; D is uncertain. The germline V and J ends were trimmed by 4 bases and 6 bases, with 10 bases remaining between them. Germline lookup yields CDR1 SGHVS and CDR2 FQNEAQ. The CDR3 covers 13 residues. In nucleotides, the CDR3 is TGTGCCAGCAGCTCTGGGCGGTTAAACATTCAGTACTTC. Translating it yields CASSSGRLNIQYF.

This clonotype was found a few times. This chain joins TRBV6-2 or TRBV6-3 and TRBJ1-4; 7 bases line up with TRBD1. This CDR3 has 13 amino acids. Germline V gene data show CDR1 as MNHEY and CDR2 as SVGEGT. Trimming at V came to 7 bases and at J to 6 bases, leaving 5 bases not matched to a gene. The CDR3 reads CASNDREDEKLFF. The CDR3 nucleotides read TGTGCCAGCAACGACAGGGAGGATGAAAAACTGTTTTTT.

V and J are TRBV7-3 and TRBJ2-2; a possible D gene is TRBD1 (6 bases). Germline V lookup: CDR1 SGHTA, CDR2 FQGTGA. The CDR3 has 15 residues. Trimming shortened V by 3 bases and J by 6 bases, and 14 bases separated the two germline ends. CDR3 in DNA: TGTGCCAGCAGCTTGAACAGGGAAGGGGCCGGGGAGCTGTTTTTT. Translating it yields CASSLNREGAGELFF.

This clonotype was recorded many times. This CDR3 reads CATSDSKVNEQFF. The CDR3 DNA reads TGTGCCACCAGTGATTCGAAGGTCAATGAGCAGTTCTTC. The chain links TRBV24-1 to TRBJ2-1, with no clear D. CDR3 length: 13 amino acids. V lost 2 bases to trimming and J lost 6 bases, with 7 bases between them. Per germline, CDR1 KGHDR and CDR2 SFDVKD.

This clonotype came up many times. The chain has TRBV28 and TRBJ2-7, with 9 bases aligning to TRBD1. Germline CDR1 is MDHEN and CDR2 is SYDVKM. The CDR3 runs to 14 residues. The junction had 3 bases not matched to a gene; V was cut back by 3 bases and J by 3 bases. CDR3 sequence: CASSFTGGFYEQYF. The CDR3 coding sequence is TGTGCCAGCAGTTTCACAGGGGGCTTCTACGAGCAGTACTTC.

This clonotype was counted ten times or more. This chain joins TRBV30 and TRBJ2-5, with TRBD2 matching over 7 bases. Germline CDR1 GTSNPN, CDR2 SVGIG (reference sequence). V was clipped by 4 bases and J by 1 base; unmatched bases: 3. The CDR3 totals 13 residues. This CDR3 reads CAWKGEGQETQYF. CDR3 sequence (DNA): TGTGCCTGGAAAGGGGAGGGCCAAGAGACCCAGTACTTC.

Details on this clonotype: A much larger clone differs by one base, so this may be a read error. This chain links TRBV20-1 with TRBJ2-7, with no clear D. Germline-derived CDR1 and CDR2 are DFQATT and SNEGSKA (reference sequence). Trimming took 0 bases from V and 5 from J, leaving 14 bases between them. This CDR3 spans 14 amino acids. The CDR3 spells CSARDGLVFDEQYF. CDR3 DNA: TGCAGTGCTAGAGATGGGCTAGTATTCGACGAGCAGTACTTC.